The sequence of this T cell receptor beta chain was determined in a study of Tregs in tolerant kidney transplant recipients. Study-level background: Mixed chimerism was transient after nonmyeloablative marrow transplants from related graft donors.

FACS sorting followed an approximately six-day coculture of CFSE-labeled recipient PBMCs with irradiated graft donor PBMCs. Some clones are missing from TCRdb's copy, which holds only in-frame ones; the method was immunoSEQ multiplex PCR. The sample includes over 15,000 clones, nearly 55% of them seen just once. This clone was detected a few times. Antigen specificity is unknown. The CDR3 is made up of 14 amino acids. Germline V CDR1 and CDR2: SGHTA, FQGTGA. Trimming stripped 3 bases from V and 3 bases from J, with 11 bases between. Broader study findings: Biological reproducibility was not directly addressed in this study. Donor-specific Treg expansion exceeded global Treg expansion in tolerant patients, suggesting antigen drive.

The rearrangement uses TRBV7-3 and TRBJ1-1, with a weak D call TRBD1 (6 bases). This specimen was CD4+ T cells from blood cultured with allogeneic cells, taken before the transplant. This TCR derives from a human patient who received a combined kidney and bone marrow transplant. The CDR3 sequence: CASSLLGQHTEAFF. For the CDR3, the DNA is TGTGCCAGCAGCTTGCTTGGACAGCACACTGAAGCTTTCTTT.